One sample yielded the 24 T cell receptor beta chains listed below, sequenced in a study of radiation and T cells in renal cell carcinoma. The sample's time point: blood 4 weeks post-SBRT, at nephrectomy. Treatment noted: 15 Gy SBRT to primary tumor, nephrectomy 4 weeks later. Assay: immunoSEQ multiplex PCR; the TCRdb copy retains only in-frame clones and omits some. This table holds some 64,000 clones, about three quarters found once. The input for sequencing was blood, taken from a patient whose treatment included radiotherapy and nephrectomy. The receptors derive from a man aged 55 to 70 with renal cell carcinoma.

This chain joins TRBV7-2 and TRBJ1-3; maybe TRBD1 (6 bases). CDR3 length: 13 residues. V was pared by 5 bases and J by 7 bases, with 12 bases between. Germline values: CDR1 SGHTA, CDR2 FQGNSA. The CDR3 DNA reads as TGTGCCAGCAGCATAGAAAGGGGGAACACCATATATTTT. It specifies CASSIERGNTIYF.

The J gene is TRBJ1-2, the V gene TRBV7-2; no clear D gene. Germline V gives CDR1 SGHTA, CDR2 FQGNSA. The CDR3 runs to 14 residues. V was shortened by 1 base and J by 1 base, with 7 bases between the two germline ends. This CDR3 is CASSLGQINYGYTF. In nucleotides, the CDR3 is TGTGCCAGCAGCTTAGGTCAGATTAACTATGGCTACACCTTC.

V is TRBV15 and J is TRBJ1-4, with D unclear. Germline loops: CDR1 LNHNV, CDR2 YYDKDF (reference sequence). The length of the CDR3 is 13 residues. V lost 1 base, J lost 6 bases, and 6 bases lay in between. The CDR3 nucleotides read TGTGCCACCAGCAGAGCGGCAGATGAAAAACTGTTTTTT. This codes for CATSRAADEKLFF. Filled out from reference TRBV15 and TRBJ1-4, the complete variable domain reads DAMVIQNPRYQVTQFGKPVTLSCSQTLNHNVMYWYQQKSSQAPKLLFHYYDKDFNNEADTPDNFQSRRPNTSFCFLDIRSPGLGDTAMYLCATSRAADEKLFFGSGTQLSVL.

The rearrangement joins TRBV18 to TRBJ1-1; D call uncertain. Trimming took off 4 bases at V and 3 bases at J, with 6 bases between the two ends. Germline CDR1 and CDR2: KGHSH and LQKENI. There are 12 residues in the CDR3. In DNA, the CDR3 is TGTGCCAGCTCACGGTTGGACACTGAAGCTTTCTTT. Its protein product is CASSRLDTEAFF.

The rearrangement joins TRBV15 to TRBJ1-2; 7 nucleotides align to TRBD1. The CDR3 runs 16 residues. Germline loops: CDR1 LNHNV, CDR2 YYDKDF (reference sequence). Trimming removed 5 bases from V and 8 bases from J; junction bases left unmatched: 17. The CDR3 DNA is TGTGCCACCAGCTCCCAGGTGACAGGGACGGCGGGCGGCTACACCTTC. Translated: CATSSQVTGTAGGYTF.

Here the CDR3 DNA reads TGTGCCAGCAGCACCCAAACTAGCACAGATACGCAGTATTTT. The encoded protein is CASSTQTSTDTQYF. The chain joins TRBV27 to TRBJ2-3; D unresolved. CDR3 length: 14 residues. Germline V gene sequence: CDR1 MNHEY, CDR2 SMNVEV (reference sequence). Trimming left V 6 bases short and J 0 bases short, with 10 bases between.

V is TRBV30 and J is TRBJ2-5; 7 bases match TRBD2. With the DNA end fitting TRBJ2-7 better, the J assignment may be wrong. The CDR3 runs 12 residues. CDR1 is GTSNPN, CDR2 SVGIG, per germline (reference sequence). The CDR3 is CACLRGVYEQYF. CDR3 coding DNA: TGTGCCTGCCTCCGGGGGGTTTACGAGCAGTACTTC.

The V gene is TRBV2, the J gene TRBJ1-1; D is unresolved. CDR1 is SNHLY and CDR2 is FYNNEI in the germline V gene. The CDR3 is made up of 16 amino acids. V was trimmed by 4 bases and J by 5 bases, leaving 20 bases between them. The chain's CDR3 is CASSVSLWEGGTEAFF. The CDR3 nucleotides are TGTGCCAGCAGTGTATCCCTTTGGGAGGGAGGGACTGAAGCTTTCTTT.

The CDR3 loop is CASSDTYGLKAFF. The CDR3 nucleotides are TGTGCCAGCAGTGATACCTATGGGCTTAAAGCTTTCTTT. V and J are TRBV6-1 and TRBJ1-1, with D unclear. The CDR3 spans 13 residues. Trimming removed 3 bases at V and 9 bases at J, with 14 bases between. The germline CDR1 and CDR2 sequences are MNHNS and SASEGT.

CDR3 sequence (DNA): TGTGCCAGCACCCTTCGACTAGCGGCGCCGGCCAACTACAATGAGCAGTTCTTC. Translation gives CASTLRLAAPANYNEQFF. This chain joins TRBV7-2 and TRBJ2-1, with TRBD2 matching 9 bases. Per the germline V gene, CDR1 is SGHTA and CDR2 is FQGNSA. This CDR3 has 18 residues. After removal of 7 bases from V and 3 bases from J, the junction contained 16 bases not matched to a gene. The variable domain in full, completed from reference TRBV7-2 and TRBJ2-1, reads GAGVSQSPSNKVTEKGKDVELRCDPISGHTALYWYRQSLGQGLEFLIYFQGNSAPDKSGLPSDRFSAERTGGSVSTLTIQRTQQEDSAVYLCASTLRLAAPANYNEQFFGPGTRLTVL.

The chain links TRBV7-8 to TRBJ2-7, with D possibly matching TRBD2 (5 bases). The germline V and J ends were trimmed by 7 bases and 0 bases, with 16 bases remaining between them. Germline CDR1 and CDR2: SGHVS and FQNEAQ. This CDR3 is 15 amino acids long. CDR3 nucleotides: TGTGCCAGCACCCACTCGCGGGTTAGCTCCTACGAGCAGTACTTC. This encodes CASTHSRVSSYEQYF.

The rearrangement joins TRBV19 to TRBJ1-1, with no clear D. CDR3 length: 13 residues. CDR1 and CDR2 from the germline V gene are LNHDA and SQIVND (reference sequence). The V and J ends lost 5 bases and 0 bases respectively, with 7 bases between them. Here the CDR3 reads CASSPDLNTEAFF. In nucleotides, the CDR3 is TGTGCCAGTAGTCCTGACTTGAACACTGAAGCTTTCTTT. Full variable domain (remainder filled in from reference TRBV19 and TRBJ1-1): DGGITQSPKYLFRKEGQNVTLSCEQNLNHDAMYWYRQDPGQGLRLIYYSQIVNDFQKGDIAEGYSVSREKKESFPLTVTSAQKNPTAFYLCASSPDLNTEAFFGQGTRLTVV.

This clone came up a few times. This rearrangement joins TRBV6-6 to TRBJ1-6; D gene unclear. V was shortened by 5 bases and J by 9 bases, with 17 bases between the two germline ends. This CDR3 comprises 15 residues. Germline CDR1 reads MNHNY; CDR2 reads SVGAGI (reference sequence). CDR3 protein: CASSPRDGVGSPLHF. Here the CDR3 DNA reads TGTGCCAGCAGTCCCCGGGATGGTGTAGGTTCACCCCTCCACTTT.

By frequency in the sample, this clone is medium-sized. The CDR3 DNA sequence: TGCGCCAGCAGCCCCCCCCAGGACGCCTGGGAGACCCAGTACTTC. Amino acid sequence: CASSPPQDAWETQYF. The rearrangement links TRBV4-3 to TRBJ2-5; D gene unclear. The CDR3 is 15 amino acids. Germline-derived CDR1 and CDR2 are LGHNA and YSLEER. The V and J ends lost 4 bases and 5 bases respectively, with 17 bases between them.

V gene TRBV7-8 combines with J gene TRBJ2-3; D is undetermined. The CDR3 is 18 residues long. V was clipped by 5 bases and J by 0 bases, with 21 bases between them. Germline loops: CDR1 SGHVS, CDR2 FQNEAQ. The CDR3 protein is CASSLQPGFPPSTDTQYF. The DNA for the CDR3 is TGTGCCAGCAGCCTACAGCCCGGATTTCCACCTAGCACAGATACGCAGTATTTT.

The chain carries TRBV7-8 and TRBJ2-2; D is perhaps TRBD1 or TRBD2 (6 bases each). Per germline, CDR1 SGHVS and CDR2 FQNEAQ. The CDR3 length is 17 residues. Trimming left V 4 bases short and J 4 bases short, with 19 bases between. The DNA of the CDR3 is TGTGCCAGCAGCTCGGCCTGGGGGCGGGATGGCACCGGGGAGCTGTTTTTT. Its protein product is CASSSAWGRDGTGELFF.

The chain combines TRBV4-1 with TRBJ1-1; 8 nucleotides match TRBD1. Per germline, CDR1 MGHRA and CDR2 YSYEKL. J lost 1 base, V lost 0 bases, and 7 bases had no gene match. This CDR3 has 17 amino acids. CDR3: CASSQDGTGYGNTEAFF. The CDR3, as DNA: TGCGCCAGCAGCCAAGACGGGACAGGTTACGGGAACACTGAAGCTTTCTTT.

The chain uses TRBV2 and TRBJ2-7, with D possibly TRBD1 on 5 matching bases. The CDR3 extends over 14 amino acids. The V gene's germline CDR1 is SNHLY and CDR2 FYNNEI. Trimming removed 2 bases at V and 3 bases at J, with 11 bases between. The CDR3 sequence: CASSEPGPRYEQYV. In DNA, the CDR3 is TGTGCCAGCAGTGAACCAGGGCCCCGCTACGAGCAGTACGTC.

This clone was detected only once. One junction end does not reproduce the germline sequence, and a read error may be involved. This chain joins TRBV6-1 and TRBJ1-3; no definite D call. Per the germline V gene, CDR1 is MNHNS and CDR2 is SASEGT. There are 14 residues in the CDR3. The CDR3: CATSPSVYGNTIYF. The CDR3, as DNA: TGTGCCACCAGTCCGTCGGTCTATGGAAACACCATATATTTT.

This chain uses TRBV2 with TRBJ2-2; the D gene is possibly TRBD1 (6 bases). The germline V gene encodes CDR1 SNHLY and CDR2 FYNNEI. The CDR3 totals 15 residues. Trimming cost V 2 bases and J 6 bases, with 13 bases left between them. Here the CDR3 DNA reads TGTGCCAGCAGTGAATGGGACGGGACACCCGGGGAGCTGTTTTTT. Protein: CASSEWDGTPGELFF.

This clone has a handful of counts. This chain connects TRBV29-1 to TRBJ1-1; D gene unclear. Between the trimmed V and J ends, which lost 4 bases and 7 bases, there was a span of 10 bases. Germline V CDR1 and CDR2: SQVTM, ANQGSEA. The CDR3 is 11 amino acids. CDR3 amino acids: CSVVGQIEAFF. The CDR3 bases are TGCAGCGTTGTTGGGCAGATTGAAGCTTTCTTT.

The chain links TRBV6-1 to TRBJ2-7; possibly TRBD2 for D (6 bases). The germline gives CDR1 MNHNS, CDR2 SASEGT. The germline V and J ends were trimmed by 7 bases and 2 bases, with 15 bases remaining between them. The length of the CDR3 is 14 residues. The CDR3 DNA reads TGTGCCAGCACTTTAGAGCTAGCGCCCTACGAGCAGTACGTC. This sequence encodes CASTLELAPYEQYV.

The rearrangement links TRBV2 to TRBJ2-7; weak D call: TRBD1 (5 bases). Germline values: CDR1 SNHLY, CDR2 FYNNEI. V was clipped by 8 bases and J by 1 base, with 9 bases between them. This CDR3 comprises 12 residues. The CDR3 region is CASGRASYEQYV. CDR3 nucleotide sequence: TGTGCCAGCGGCAGGGCGTCCTACGAGCAGTACGTC.

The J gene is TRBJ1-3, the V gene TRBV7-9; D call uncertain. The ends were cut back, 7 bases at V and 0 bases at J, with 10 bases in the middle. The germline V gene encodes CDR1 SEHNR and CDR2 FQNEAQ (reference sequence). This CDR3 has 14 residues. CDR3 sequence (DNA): TGTGCCAGCAACCGCCGCCTCTCTGGAAACACCATATATTTT. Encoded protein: CASNRRLSGNTIYF.